Below, 16 T cell receptor beta chains from the same sample are listed, as sequenced in a study of cytomegalovirus exposure and HLA in healthy donors. PCR amplification relied on 60 Vbeta primers (plus 13 Jbeta primers). This table comes from immunoSEQ multiplex PCR, and its TCRdb copy is limited to in-frame clones, with some not included. The sample yields about 130,000 clones, about 80% seen once. Sequencing used PBMCs. The receptors here all came from a young man in good health.

This chain links TRBV9 with TRBJ2-5, with 8 positions matching TRBD2. The CDR3 consists of 16 residues. J was trimmed by 4 bases and V by 4 bases; bases with no gene match: 12. CDR1 is SGDLS and CDR2 is YYNGEE in the germline V gene. The CDR3 here is CASSPHTGGARETQYF. The CDR3 region has the DNA TGTGCCAGCAGCCCGCATACGGGGGGGGCAAGAGAGACCCAGTACTTC.

This chain uses TRBV19 with TRBJ2-7; 9 positions match TRBD1. The CDR3 covers 14 residues. Germline trimming cut 4 bases from V and 4 bases from J; bases unmatched to any gene: 5. Germline V gives CDR1 LNHDA, CDR2 SQIVND (reference sequence). In DNA form, the CDR3 reads TGTGCCAGTAGTACCGGACAGGGGCCTTACGAGCAGTACTTC. It codes for CASSTGQGPYEQYF.

The genes are TRBV4-2 and TRBJ1-1; TRBD1 might be the D (6 bases). The germline CDR1 and CDR2 sequences are LGHNA and YNFKEQ. This CDR3 has 16 amino acids. Between the trimmed V and J ends, which lost 1 base and 0 bases, there was a span of 12 bases. CDR3 amino acids: CASSQGQGLMNTEAFF. The CDR3 bases are TGTGCCAGCAGCCAAGGGCAGGGGCTAATGAACACTGAAGCTTTCTTT.

Points on this clone: The junction departs from germline at one end; a sequencing error may be responsible. V gene TRBV7-9 combines with J gene TRBJ2-7; D possibly corresponds to TRBD1 (5 bases). Germline CDR1 SEHNR, CDR2 FQNEAQ (reference sequence). This CDR3 contains 12 residues. The CDR3 loop reads CSSSEGVYEQYF. For the CDR3, the DNA is TGTTCCAGCAGCGAAGGGGTTTACGAGCAGTACTTC.

The table lists this clone with a count of one. The genes are TRBV11-3 and TRBJ1-1; a weak D match, TRBD1 (5 bases). CDR1 SGHNT and CDR2 YENEEA come from the germline V gene. Trimming pared 7 bases from V and 2 bases from J, leaving 20 bases between. This CDR3 region has 16 residues. The CDR3 DNA reads as TGTGCCAGCACCGACTCCGGGTGGGGGGGAAACACTGAAGCTTTCTTT. It codes for CASTDSGWGGNTEAFF.

This chain joins TRBV7-2 and TRBJ2-5, with 7 bases matching TRBD2. The CDR3 sequence is 10 residues long. The V segment lost 11 bases and the J segment 11 bases; nucleotides outside the gene matches: 8. The germline gives CDR1 SGHTA, CDR2 FQGNSA. The CDR3 sequence: CASGGGEQYF. CDR3 DNA sequence: TGTGCCTCGGGGGGTGGAGAGCAGTACTTC.

A remark on this clone: This is likely a read error, given that the CDR3 carries no conserved phenylalanine or tryptophan at its end. The DNA is omitted, as the CDR3 cannot be located on it reliably, and the CDR3 follows TCRdb's listing. The genes are TRBV10-2 and TRBJ1-2; the table assigns TRBD1, which was not confirmed against the DNA. Germline assignment: CDR1 WSHSY and CDR2 SAAADI. From its first to its last residue, the CDR3 has 13 amino acids. This CDR3 reads CASSESWDSFLVV.

This chain joins TRBV28 and TRBJ2-7; 7 nucleotides match TRBD1. Germline trimming cut 6 bases from V and 4 bases from J; bases unmatched to any gene: 6. CDR3 size: 13 residues. The germline gives CDR1 MDHEN, CDR2 SYDVKM. The CDR3: CASRRQGQYEQYF. The CDR3 DNA follows: TGTGCCAGCAGGCGACAGGGACAGTACGAGCAGTACTTC.

This clone occurred a few times. This chain joins TRBV10-3 and TRBJ2-1; TRBD2 might be the D (5 bases). The CDR3 length is 12 residues. The germline V gene encodes CDR1 ENHRY and CDR2 SYGVKD. Trimming removed 2 bases at V and 10 bases at J, with 9 bases between. The CDR3 DNA is TGTGCCATCAGTGAGAGGGAGAGGGAGCAGTTCTTC. Encoded protein: CAISEREREQFF.

V gene TRBV19 combines with J gene TRBJ2-7, with D maybe TRBD1 (5 bases). Trimming left V 7 bases short and J 4 bases short, with 14 bases between. The CDR3 spans 13 residues. Germline values: CDR1 LNHDA, CDR2 SQIVND (reference sequence). Written as DNA, the CDR3 is TGTGCCAGTACCTCCCGTGGGGCGTACGAGCAGTACTTC. Translation gives CASTSRGAYEQYF.

This CDR3 reads CASSLERAFTDTQYF. The CDR3 DNA is TGTGCCAGCAGCTTAGAGAGGGCCTTCACAGATACGCAGTATTTT. This chain uses TRBV7-2 with TRBJ2-3; tentatively, D is TRBD2 (5 bases). Trimming took off 1 base at V and 2 bases at J, with 10 bases between the two ends. The CDR3 sequence is 15 residues long. Germline CDR1 SGHTA, CDR2 FQGNSA. Complete variable domain (other parts from reference TRBV7-2 and TRBJ2-3): GAGVSQSPSNKVTEKGKDVELRCDPISGHTALYWYRQSLGQGLEFLIYFQGNSAPDKSGLPSDRFSAERTGGSVSTLTIQRTQQEDSAVYLCASSLERAFTDTQYFGPGTRLTVL.

The chain carries TRBV20-1 and TRBJ2-3; no clear D gene. Germline CDR1 and CDR2: DFQATT and SNEGSKA (reference sequence). The CDR3 spans 10 residues. V lost 5 bases to trimming and J lost 4 bases, with 4 bases between them. This CDR3 is CSAPSDTQYF. CDR3 sequence (DNA): TGCAGTGCTCCGTCAGATACGCAGTATTTT.

This clone was counted a few times. The chain joins TRBV25-1 to TRBJ2-2, with a weak D call TRBD2 (5 bases). V gave up 3 bases and J gave up 5 bases, with 16 bases separating them. The germline gives CDR1 MGHDK, CDR2 SYGVNS. The CDR3 loop spans 16 amino acids. The CDR3 sequence is CASSDPSGRGTGELFF. The CDR3 coding sequence is TGTGCCAGCAGTGATCCCTCCGGCCGCGGGACCGGGGAGCTGTTTTTT.

This clone showed up just once. The chain links TRBV28 to TRBJ2-7; 8 bases fit TRBD1. CDR3 length: 15 amino acids. Germline trimming cut 1 base from V and 3 bases from J; bases unmatched to any gene: 5. The V gene's germline CDR1 is MDHEN and CDR2 SYDVKM. Here the CDR3 reads CASSLLGTGVYEQYF. The CDR3 DNA reads as TGTGCCAGCAGTTTATTGGGGACAGGCGTCTACGAGCAGTACTTC.

This clone was counted once. This chain connects TRBV11-2 to TRBJ2-7; 9 bases are shared with TRBD2. CDR3 size: 17 residues. The J segment lost 2 bases and the V segment lost 1 base, leaving 9 bases of the junction unmatched. Germline V gene sequence: CDR1 SGHAT, CDR2 FQNNGV. The CDR3 loop is CASSLAGASGATYEQYF. The CDR3 bases are TGTGCCAGCAGCTTAGCCGGGGCTAGCGGGGCAACCTACGAGCAGTACTTC.

This clone came up once. This same CDR3 is encoded by further DNA sequences in the sample. V is TRBV5-4 and J is TRBJ1-1, with D possibly matching TRBD1 (6 bases). This CDR3 region has 13 residues. V lost 0 bases and J 3 bases, leaving 6 bases between the germline ends. CDR1 and CDR2 from the germline V gene are SGHNT and YYREEE (reference sequence). For the CDR3, the DNA is TGTGCCAGCAGCTTGGGACAGGACACTGAAGCTTTCTTT. Its translation is CASSLGQDTEAFF.